The entry below describes one T cell receptor (beta chain). The antigen remains unidentified. Germline assignment: CDR1 MRHNA and CDR2 SNTAGT. The CDR3 loop spans 14 amino acids. V lost 0 bases and J lost 3, with 5 bases in between. The data were produced by immunoSEQ multiplex PCR, yet TCRdb's version contains in-frame clones alone and is incomplete. The sample records a few hundred thousand clones, under 90% being singletons. The record originates from a study of Ad26.COV2.S vaccination and SARS-CoV-2 variants. Study details: Recipients of Ad26.COV2.S got it intramuscularly, once or twice 56 days apart.

Broader study findings: An underestimation of total T cell responses may have resulted from the TCR breadth and depth analyses. Vaccinated and placebo-treated recipients had similar non-spike TCR breadth.

Treatment denoted: around 19 received Ad26.COV2.S at low or high dose, single or two shots; several received placebo; per-sample allocation not given. Following the first vaccine or placebo injection, samples were taken on day 63. The gene calls are TRBV6-4 and TRBJ2-2, with D perhaps TRBD1 or TRBD2 (5 bases each). This TCR was sampled from a person between 18 and 65 years old who received the Ad26.COV2.S COVID-19 vaccine or a placebo. Sequences were derived from peripheral blood, sampled in a trial of Ad26.COV2.S vaccine versus placebo. CDR3 nucleotides: TGTGCCAGCAGTGACTCGGGACACACCGGGGAGCTGTTTTTT. It is translated as CASSDSGHTGELFF.